The rows below give T cell receptor beta chains drawn from one sample of a study of blood T cell repertoires in COVID-19. Here immunoSEQ multiplex PCR was the method, and the copy in TCRdb shows in-frame clones only, minus some. The profile shows some 150,000 clones, more than 75% of them singletons. Sequenced: peripheral blood. The source of these receptors is a man aged 50 or older with active COVID-19. Both conserved end residues are part of each CDR3. A D gene is named only where the DNA matches it firmly. Not all rows give a size; the values are once, few, many and, for expanded clones, a class.

V gene	clone size	CDR3 length	J gene	D gene	CDR3 protein	CDR3 DNA
TRBV2	NA	12	TRBJ2-5	NA	CASMGGPETQYF	TGTGCCAGTATGGGGGGACCAGAGACCCAGTACTTC
TRBV4-2	NA	15	TRBJ1-2	NA	CASSQGDIANYGYTF	TGTGCCAGCAGCCAGGGGGACATTGCTAACTATGGCTACACCTTC
TRBV3-1/TRBV3-2	NA	14	TRBJ1-4	TRBD1	CASSALQGSEKLFF	TGTGCCAGCAGCGCTCTACAGGGGAGCGAAAAACTGTTTTTT
TRBV5-1	once	14	TRBJ2-4	NA	CASSSGTPQNIQYF	TGCGCCAGCAGCTCGGGAACCCCCCAAAACATTCAGTACTTC
TRBV9	NA	17	TRBJ2-5	TRBD2	CASSVTAGDSLGETQYF	TGTGCCAGCAGCGTAACAGCGGGGGATTCTCTGGGGGAGACCCAGTACTTC
TRBV5-4	NA	18	TRBJ2-2	NA	CASRKTQTGTIPTGELFF	TGTGCCAGCAGAAAAACCCAAACAGGAACCATTCCCACCGGGGAGCTGTTTTTT
TRBV19	NA	13	TRBJ1-2	TRBD1	CASSPQGWGGYTF	TGTGCCAGTAGCCCACAGGGGTGGGGTGGCTACACCTTC
TRBV11-2	NA	13	TRBJ2-3	NA	CASSKTPPDTQYF	TGTGCCAGCAGCAAAACACCCCCAGATACGCAGTATTTT
TRBV4-1	NA	13	TRBJ2-7	NA	CASSRGQNYEQYF	TGCGCCAGCAGCCGCGGACAAAACTACGAGCAGTACTTC
TRBV7-2	NA	14	TRBJ2-7	NA	CASSFPGRSYEQYF	TGTGCCAGCAGCTTTCCAGGGAGGTCCTACGAGCAGTACTTC
TRBV7-8	NA	15	TRBJ2-5	TRBD1	CASSVDSGTGETQYF	TGTGCCAGCAGCGTCGACTCCGGGACAGGAGAGACCCAGTACTTC
TRBV11-2	few	15	TRBJ2-5	NA	CASSLGGLYQETQYF	TGTGCCAGCAGCTTAGGTGGGCTCTACCAAGAGACCCAGTACTTC
TRBV3-1/TRBV3-2	NA	15	TRBJ1-1	TRBD1	CASSRGTARNTEAFF	TGTGCCAGCAGCCGCGGGACAGCGAGGAACACTGAAGCTTTCTTT
TRBV5-4	once	15	TRBJ1-2	TRBD1	CASSKIGQGREGYTF	TGTGCCAGCAGCAAGATCGGACAGGGAAGGGAGGGCTACACCTTC
TRBV6-5	NA	13	TRBJ1-3	NA	CASSRESGNTIYF	TGTGCCAGCAGCAGGGAATCCGGAAACACCATATATTTT
TRBV4-1	few	15	TRBJ1-6	NA	CASSQLQGSNSPLHF	TGCGCCAGCAGCCAACTCCAGGGGAGCAATTCACCCCTCCACTTT
TRBV5-6	NA	13	TRBJ2-2	NA	CASRLNRAGELFF	TGTGCCAGCAGATTGAACAGGGCCGGGGAGCTGTTTTTT
TRBV20-1	NA	10	TRBJ2-7	NA	CSASGDEQYF	TGCAGTGCTAGTGGAGACGAGCAGTACTTC
TRBV4-2	NA	14	TRBJ1-2	NA	CASSQEDRNYGYTF	TGTGCCAGCAGCCAGGAGGACAGAAACTATGGCTACACCTTC
TRBV5-1	once	14	TRBJ2-3	TRBD2	CASRGTMGPDTQYF	TGCGCCAGCAGGGGGACTATGGGGCCAGATACGCAGTATTTT
TRBV19	NA	14	TRBJ1-1	TRBD1	CASKPDRVNTEAFF	TGTGCCAGTAAACCGGACAGGGTTAACACTGAAGCTTTCTTT